Reported below is one T cell receptor (beta chain). What it binds is unknown. The data were taken from a study of beta chain features in type 1 diabetes. Overall study findings and caveats: A definitive answer on HLA type influencing TCRB rearrangement was not reached here. PCR might pick shorter templates more often, in the same way for patients and controls.

Germline CDR1 reads SGHVS; CDR2 reads FQNEAQ. The CDR3 contains 15 residues. Germline trimming cut 5 bases from V and 6 bases from J; bases unmatched to any gene: 12. One heparinised blood draw, averaging roughly 120 mL, came from each donor. Isolation of CD4+ naive, central memory, regulatory and stem cell-like memory cells was achieved by sorting via CD45RO/CCR7/CD25/CD127/CD95/CD27. Expressed TCRB transcripts were sequenced because the isolated RNA had all been reverse transcribed beforehand. Clones were read by immunoSEQ multiplex PCR, and TCRdb kept only the in-frame ones, dropping some. The sample yields roughly 140,000 clones, about 8.5% seen once.

Input material: central memory CD4+ T cells from blood. The TCR was taken from a man between 18 and 35 years old in good health. The chain is built from TRBV7-8 and TRBJ2-7, with 8 bases that match TRBD2. The DNA for the CDR3 is TGTGCCAGCAGCCCAAACCCGGGGGGGGCGGGCGAGCAGTACTTC. It specifies CASSPNPGGAGEQYF.